The rows below give T cell receptor beta chains drawn from one sample of a study of blood T cells in healthy people across ages. Each CDR3 protein gets one entry after TCRdb re-called the 5' RACE reads with MiXCR. The top ten clones hold 13% of a sample with hundreds of thousands of distinct CDR3 sequences, about 48% of them seen once. Sequencing was performed on blood. The source is a man between 25 and 39 years old in good health. CDR3s include the opening cysteine and the closing phenylalanine or tryptophan. The D gene is left open where the match is weak. Expanded clones are given a class, and other clones once, few, many or no size at all.

d_call | j_call | clone_size | v_call | cdr3_aa | cdr3_nt
NA | TRBJ2-7 | few | TRBV4-1 | CASSQDLGGAESYEQYF | TGCGCCAGCAGCCAAGATCTGGGGGGGGCGGAATCCTACGAGCAGTACTTC
TRBD2 | TRBJ2-7 | NA | TRBV20-1 | CSARGPFRKAGPKSSYEQYF | TGCAGTGCTAGAGGCCCGTTTCGGAAAGCGGGGCCCAAAAGCTCCTACGAGCAGTACTTC
NA | TRBJ2-1 | few | TRBV6-1 | CASSEASFNEQFF | TGTGCCAGCAGTGAAGCTAGTTTCAATGAGCAGTTCTTC
TRBD1 | TRBJ2-7 | few | TRBV7-9 | CASSPLAQGSYEQYF | TGTGCCAGCAGCCCATTGGCACAGGGGTCCTACGAGCAGTACTTC
TRBD1 | TRBJ1-6 | NA | TRBV27 | CASRPLDRDNSPLHF | TGTGCCAGCAGACCCTTAGACAGGGATAATTCACCCCTCCACTTT
TRBD1 | TRBJ1-2 | few | TRBV20-1 | CSARGQFPNYGYTF | TGCAGTGCTAGGGGACAGTTCCCTAACTATGGCTACACCTTC
TRBD2 | TRBJ2-5 | NA | TRBV11-3 | CASSSGLVQETQYF | TGTGCCAGCAGCTCGGGACTAGTCCAAGAGACCCAGTACTTC
NA | TRBJ1-3 | few | TRBV28 | CASRFYRSGNTIYF | TGTGCCAGCAGATTCTACAGGTCTGGAAACACCATATATTTT
TRBD2 | TRBJ2-5 | NA | TRBV7-2 | CASSPVSGGSVETQYF | TGTGCCAGCAGCCCGGTTAGCGGGGGGTCAGTAGAGACCCAGTACTTC
NA | TRBJ1-1 | few | TRBV7-9 | CASSREQGSSPTEAFF | TGTGCCAGCAGCCGCGAACAGGGAAGCTCTCCAACTGAAGCTTTCTTT
NA | TRBJ2-3 | few | TRBV6-1 | CASSEAAVSSPDTQYF | TGTGCCAGCAGTGAAGCCGCGGTTTCCTCCCCCGATACGCAGTATTTT
TRBD2 | TRBJ2-1 | few | TRBV12-3/TRBV12-4 | CASSRTSGALNEQFF | TGTGCCAGCAGTAGGACTAGCGGGGCTCTGAATGAGCAGTTCTTC
TRBD1 | TRBJ2-7 | NA | TRBV6-5 | CASSYSTGPPGQDEQYF | TGTGCCAGCAGTTACTCGACAGGGCCGCCAGGTCAAGACGAGCAGTACTTC
NA | TRBJ2-7 | many | TRBV9 | CASSTSSGEQYF | TGTGCCAGCAGCACCTCTAGTGGCGAGCAGTACTTC
NA | TRBJ1-2 | NA | TRBV10-3 | CAISERIHYGYTF | TGTGCCATCAGTGAGCGGATTCACTATGGCTACACCTTC
NA | TRBJ2-3 | few | TRBV25-1 | CASTAADTQYF | TGTGCCAGCACGGCGGCTGATACGCAGTATTTT
NA | TRBJ2-5 | NA | TRBV5-1 | CASSFLSGETQYF | TGCGCCAGCAGCTTCTTGAGTGGGGAGACCCAGTACTTC
NA | TRBJ2-5 | NA | TRBV7-8 | CASSNTPSSIHEQYF | TGTGCCAGCAGTAATACTCCCAGCTCTATCCATGAGCAGTACTTC
TRBD1 | TRBJ2-1 | few | TRBV5-1 | CASSWAGTGVYEQFF | TGCGCCAGCAGCTGGGCCGGGACAGGGGTTTATGAGCAGTTCTTC
NA | TRBJ2-4 | few | TRBV6-5 | CASRSGGALAKNIQYF | TGTGCCAGCAGGTCAGGGGGGGCCTTAGCCAAAAACATTCAGTACTTC
TRBD2 | TRBJ2-1 | NA | TRBV6-2/TRBV6-3 | CASSYPQSSGVESSYNEQFF | TGTGCCAGCAGTTACCCACAGAGTAGCGGGGTCGAGAGCTCCTACAATGAGCAGTTCTTC
NA | TRBJ1-4 | NA | TRBV12-3/TRBV12-4 | CASSPPRVGSNEKLFF | TGTGCCAGCAGTCCTCCCCGTGTAGGGAGTAATGAAAAACTGTTTTTT
NA | TRBJ2-7 | NA | TRBV7-8 | CASSLSEFSSYEQYF | TGTGCCAGCAGCTTAAGTGAGTTTAGCTCCTACGAGCAGTACTTC
NA | TRBJ2-3 | NA | TRBV3-1 | CASSGGPTSTDTQYF | TGTGCCAGCAGTGGGGGCCCAACTAGCACAGATACGCAGTATTTT
NA | TRBJ1-4 | few | TRBV4-2 | CASSQDSIGWKLFF | TGTGCCAGCAGCCAAGATTCAATTGGGTGGAAACTGTTTTTT
NA | TRBJ2-3 | NA | TRBV10-3 | CAIQDDPTDTQYF | TGTGCCATCCAAGACGACCCCACAGATACGCAGTATTTT
NA | TRBJ2-3 | few | TRBV4-3 | CASSQDRDRDTDTQYF | TGCGCCAGCAGCCAAGATAGGGACCGAGACACAGATACGCAGTATTTT
NA | TRBJ2-5 | NA | TRBV10-3 | CAISLIEGETQYF | TGTGCCATCAGCCTGATAGAGGGGGAGACCCAGTACTTC
TRBD1 | TRBJ1-5 | few | TRBV20-1 | CSARPRTNRGGQPQHF | TGCAGTGCTAGGCCGCGGACGAACAGGGGCGGCCAGCCCCAGCATTTT
TRBD2 | TRBJ2-1 | NA | TRBV9 | CASSVVGLAGPSGNEQFF | TGTGCCAGCAGCGTTGTAGGGCTAGCGGGGCCAAGCGGGAATGAGCAGTTCTTC
TRBD1 | TRBJ1-5 | NA | TRBV20-1 | CSAVDRELTYQPQHF | TGCAGTGCTGTTGACAGGGAACTTACTTATCAGCCCCAGCATTTT
TRBD2 | TRBJ2-3 | NA | TRBV13 | CASSPGLAGYITDTQYF | TGTGCCAGCAGCCCGGGACTAGCGGGGTACATAACAGATACGCAGTATTTT
NA | TRBJ2-7 | few | TRBV18 | CASSPQEDEQYF | TGTGCCAGCTCACCGCAAGAAGACGAGCAGTACTTC
TRBD2 | TRBJ2-3 | NA | TRBV13 | CASSLGDAGGPTDTQYF | TGTGCCAGCAGCTTAGGCGACGCGGGGGGCCCCACAGATACGCAGTATTTT
NA | TRBJ2-1 | NA | TRBV6-6 | CASRPRGTSYNEQFF | TGTGCCAGCAGACCCAGGGGAACCTCCTACAATGAGCAGTTCTTC
NA | TRBJ2-5 | NA | TRBV18 | CASSPREEETQYF | TGTGCCAGCTCACCACGGGAGGAAGAGACCCAGTACTTC
NA | TRBJ2-5 | NA | TRBV7-2 | CASSLRWSAAETQYF | TGTGCCAGCAGCTTAAGATGGTCAGCCGCAGAGACCCAGTACTTC
TRBD2 | TRBJ2-3 | few | TRBV7-9 | CASSLHRGGRLDTQYF | TGTGCCAGCAGCTTACATCGGGGGGGCAGGCTGGATACGCAGTATTTT
NA | TRBJ1-2 | many | TRBV7-2 | CASSLNNYGYTF | TGTGCCAGCAGCTTAAACAACTATGGCTACACCTTC
NA | TRBJ1-1 | NA | TRBV14 | CASSQEIGGIMNTEAFF | TGTGCCAGCAGCCAAGAGATAGGGGGAATAATGAACACTGAAGCTTTCTTT
NA | TRBJ2-7 | NA | TRBV4-2 | CASSQERAEAYEQYF | TGTGCCAGCAGCCAAGAAAGGGCAGAAGCCTACGAGCAGTACTTC
NA | TRBJ1-2 | NA | TRBV4-1 | CAGSPTTGTIANCGYTF | TGCGCCGGCAGCCCCACTACCGGGACAATCGCTAACTGTGGCTACACCTTC
NA | TRBJ2-5 | NA | TRBV29-1 | CSVRGDRGEQYF | TGCAGCGTGAGGGGGGACCGAGGAGAGCAGTACTTC
NA | TRBJ1-2 | NA | TRBV12-3/TRBV12-4 | CASLGGTPWGYTF | TGTGCCAGTCTGGGGGGCACCCCGTGGGGCTACACCTTC
TRBD1 | TRBJ2-1 | few | TRBV7-2 | CASSLIEQGAHEQFF | TGTGCCAGCAGCTTAATCGAACAGGGGGCCCATGAGCAGTTCTTC
TRBD1 | TRBJ2-3 | many | TRBV20-1 | CSYRDRSTDTQYF | TGCAGTTACCGGGACAGGAGCACAGATACGCAGTATTTT
NA | TRBJ2-7 | NA | TRBV4-1 | CASSQRTDGYYEQYF | TGCGCCAGCAGCCAACGCACGGACGGATACTACGAGCAGTACTTC
TRBD1 | TRBJ2-7 | NA | TRBV18 | CASSPPDRVPYEQYF | TGTGCCAGCTCACCACCGGACAGGGTACCCTACGAGCAGTACTTC
NA | TRBJ1-2 | NA | TRBV4-2 | CASSQDMGLRHYGYTF | TGTGCCAGCAGCCAAGATATGGGACTGAGGCACTATGGCTACACCTTC
NA | TRBJ1-1 | NA | TRBV29-1 | CSATQGGDTEAFF | TGCAGCGCGACTCAGGGCGGGGACACTGAAGCTTTCTTT
NA | TRBJ2-2 | NA | TRBV3-1 | CASSQDWGTSTGELFF | TGTGCCAGCAGCCAAGATTGGGGGACCTCCACCGGGGAGCTGTTTTTT
NA | TRBJ2-7 | few | TRBV6-6 | CASSYSPDSAYEQYF | TGTGCCAGCAGTTACTCGCCGGACAGTGCCTACGAGCAGTACTTC
NA | TRBJ2-7 | few | TRBV28 | CASSYEGSSYEQYF | TGTGCCAGCAGTTATGAGGGAAGCTCCTACGAGCAGTACTTC
NA | TRBJ1-4 | NA | TRBV21-1 | CASRRGGGVATNEKLFF | TGTGCCAGCAGAAGGGGGGGGGGAGTTGCAACTAATGAAAAACTGTTTTTT
TRBD2 | TRBJ2-1 | few | TRBV11-1 | CASSLSGTFYNEQFF | TGTGCCAGCAGCCTTAGCGGGACCTTTTACAATGAGCAGTTCTTC
NA | TRBJ2-2 | NA | TRBV20-1 | CSATPRDGFGKELFF | TGCAGTGCTACACCGCGGGACGGTTTTGGGAAGGAGCTGTTTTTT
TRBD1 | TRBJ2-7 | few | TRBV10-3 | CAISSTGGAEFYEQYF | TGTGCCATCAGTTCAACAGGGGGCGCAGAGTTCTACGAGCAGTACTTC
NA | TRBJ2-7 | NA | TRBV2 | CASSERDLLGYEQYF | TGTGCCAGCAGTGAAAGGGATCTGCTTGGCTACGAGCAGTACTTC
NA | TRBJ2-1 | NA | TRBV5-1 | CASSLGGVTIGEQFF | TGCGCCAGCAGCTTGGGAGGGGTCACCATAGGGGAGCAGTTCTTC